Listed below are T cell receptor beta chains from one sample, sequenced in a study of cytomegalovirus exposure and HLA in healthy donors. Method: immunoSEQ multiplex PCR; TCRdb's copy keeps in-frame clones and lacks some. The sample yields about 100,000 clones, roughly 76% seen once. Source material: PBMCs. All receptors derive from a woman aged 55 to 70 in good health and CMV-seropositive. The CDR3 runs from the conserved cysteine through the conserved F or W. D genes are given only for firm matches. Only some rows state a clone size, as once, few, many or a class for expanded clones.

v_call: TRBV19
d_call: TRBD1
clone_size: many
j_call: TRBJ2-3
cdr3_nt: TGTGCCAGTGGAATCGGGCAGGGGGCAGATACGCAGTATTTT
cdr3_aa: CASGIGQGADTQYF

v_call: TRBV9
d_call: TRBD2
clone_size: -
j_call: TRBJ2-5
cdr3_nt: TGTGCCAGCAGCGCGGGAGGGTGGCAAGAGACCCAGTACTTC
cdr3_aa: CASSAGGWQETQYF

v_call: TRBV18
d_call: TRBD1
clone_size: -
j_call: TRBJ2-5
cdr3_nt: TGTGCCAGCTCACCAGGGACAGGGGGCATAGAGACCCAGTACTTC
cdr3_aa: CASSPGTGGIETQYF

v_call: TRBV30
d_call: -
clone_size: -
j_call: TRBJ1-4
cdr3_nt: TGTGCCTGGGCTTCAGGGGCCCCTAATGAAAAACTGTTTTTT
cdr3_aa: CAWASGAPNEKLFF

v_call: TRBV27
d_call: TRBD1
clone_size: -
j_call: TRBJ1-5
cdr3_nt: TGTGCCAGCAGTGACAGGGGAATGGAACAGCCCCAGCATTTT
cdr3_aa: CASSDRGMEQPQHF

v_call: TRBV2
d_call: -
clone_size: -
j_call: TRBJ2-6
cdr3_nt: TGTGCCAGTCTTCTCAGGGTCCTTTTGGCCAACGTCCTGACTTTC
cdr3_aa: CASLLRVLLANVLTF

v_call: TRBV6-5
d_call: -
clone_size: -
j_call: TRBJ1-1
cdr3_nt: TGTGCCAGCAGTTACGCCAAGGGGGGGCGGACTGAAGCTTTCTTT
cdr3_aa: CASSYAKGGRTEAFF

v_call: TRBV19
d_call: -
clone_size: -
j_call: TRBJ1-6
cdr3_nt: TGTGCCAGTAGTGGGGAGATGACCCTCCACTTT
cdr3_aa: CASSGEMTLHF

v_call: TRBV5-4
d_call: -
clone_size: once
j_call: TRBJ2-1
cdr3_nt: TGTGCCAGCAGCCCGCAGGGGAGGGTAGCTTCGAGTGAGCAGTTCTTC
cdr3_aa: CASSPQGRVASSEQFF

v_call: TRBV7-3
d_call: TRBD2
clone_size: -
j_call: TRBJ2-3
cdr3_nt: TGTGCCAGCAGCTCTAGCGGGTTTGGCACAGATACGCAGTATTTT
cdr3_aa: CASSSSGFGTDTQYF

v_call: TRBV28
d_call: TRBD1
clone_size: -
j_call: TRBJ2-2
cdr3_nt: TGTGCCAGCAGCCCGGGACAGGGGGATACCGGGGAGCTGTTTTTT
cdr3_aa: CASSPGQGDTGELFF

v_call: TRBV5-1
d_call: -
clone_size: -
j_call: TRBJ2-7
cdr3_nt: TGCGCCAGCAGCCCTATGACAGGTTCCTACGAGCAGTACTTC
cdr3_aa: CASSPMTGSYEQYF